This T cell receptor beta chain was captured by sequencing in a study of persistence of HIV-infected CD4 T cells. To note about this clone: Antigen unknown.

Regarding the study as a whole: TCR oligoclonality correlated with proviral oligoclonality in the same sorted populations.

Cells were stimulated with overlapping HIV-1 Gag 15-mer peptides. CD40L-negative CD69-negative CD45RO-high memory CD4+ T cells were sorted as populations depleted of antigen-responding cells. Adults with HIV-1 started suppressive ART while chronically infected. For at least 4 years, plasma HIV-1 RNA was undetectable (<50 copies/mL). The libraries were made with immunoSEQ version 4 in survey mode. The table came from immunoSEQ multiplex PCR; TCRdb's copy has only in-frame clones and leaves some out. The data show 35,000 to 45,000 clones, about 83% seen once. This clonotype was sampled from an adult with HIV. The donor label of this sample is uncertain. The input for sequencing was cultured CD4+ T cells from PBMCs, taken from a patient who received antiretroviral therapy.

In DNA form, the CDR3 reads TGTGCCACCAGGACAGGGAACCGCTACGAGCAGTACTTC. Protein product: CATRTGNRYEQYF. V and J are TRBV15 and TRBJ2-7; 7 nucleotides align to TRBD1. Germline V gene data show CDR1 as LNHNV and CDR2 as YYDKDF (reference sequence). The CDR3 extends over 13 amino acids. V lost 6 bases and J lost 3; bases outside the gene matches: 5. Complete variable domain (other parts from reference TRBV15 and TRBJ2-7): DAMVIQNPRYQVTQFGKPVTLSCSQTLNHNVMYWYQQKSSQAPKLLFHYYDKDFNNEADTPDNFQSRRPNTSFCFLDIRSPGLGDTAMYLCATRTGNRYEQYFGPGTRLTVT.